A single sample is the source of the 10 T cell receptor beta chains below, sequenced in a study of beta chain features in type 1 diabetes. General study findings and limits: There was a moderate but significant shortening of TCRB CDR3s in all four CD4+ subsets of Type 1 diabetes patients.

The antigens for these receptors are not known. Expressed TCRB transcripts were sequenced after all isolated RNA was converted to cDNA. TCRdb's table, derived via immunoSEQ multiplex PCR, lists solely in-frame clones and lacks some. The table has hundreds of thousands of clones, over 10% seen once. The sequenced sample consisted of naive CD4+ T cells from blood. The receptors stem from a man aged 18 to 30 with type 1 diabetes.

The chain recombines TRBV10-3 with TRBJ1-5; D may be TRBD1 (5 bases). The germline V gene encodes CDR1 ENHRY and CDR2 SYGVKD. V lost 1 base, J lost 4 bases, and 11 bases lay in between. The CDR3 loop spans 15 amino acids. This CDR3 is CAISEFGAGNQPQHF. The CDR3 coding sequence is TGTGCCATCAGTGAGTTCGGGGCAGGGAATCAGCCCCAGCATTTT.

The chain has TRBV6-1 and TRBJ1-6; D perhaps matches TRBD1 (5 bases). The V gene lost 2 bases and the J gene lost 8 bases, with 16 bases spanning the gap. The CDR3 totals 16 residues. From germline, CDR1 is MNHNS and CDR2 SASEGT. This chain's CDR3 is CASSELGAARDSPLHF. The DNA of the CDR3 is TGTGCCAGCAGTGAACTTGGGGCGGCCCGGGATTCACCCCTCCACTTT.

V is TRBV6-5 and J is TRBJ2-7; D unresolved. The ends were cut back, 5 bases at V and 12 bases at J, with 14 bases in the middle. CDR1 is MNHEY, CDR2 SVGAGI, per germline. CDR3 size: 11 residues. The CDR3 DNA follows: TGTGCCAGCAGTCTTCCCAGACCCTCGTACTTC. Encoded protein: CASSLPRPSYF.

This clone was detected only a few times. The V gene is TRBV11-2, the J gene TRBJ2-1; a weak D match, TRBD2 (6 bases). There are 14 residues in the CDR3. Trimming left V 0 bases short and J 9 bases short, with 12 bases between. Germline V gene data show CDR1 as SGHAT and CDR2 as FQNNGV. The chain's CDR3 is CASSLEGGAGEQFF. The CDR3 bases are TGTGCCAGCAGCTTAGAAGGAGGGGCGGGTGAGCAGTTCTTC. Full variable domain (rest looked up from reference TRBV11-2 and TRBJ2-1): EAGVAQSPRYKIIEKRQSVAFWCNPISGHATLYWYQQILGQGPKLLIQFQNNGVVDDSQLPKDRFSAERLKGVDSTLKIQPAKLEDSAVYLCASSLEGGAGEQFFGPGTRLTVL.

CDR3 amino acids: CAWSVRGGKLFF. CDR3 nucleotide sequence: TGTGCCTGGAGTGTACGGGGTGGAAAACTGTTTTTT. This chain links TRBV30 with TRBJ1-4; D unclear. V was pared by 0 bases and J by 10 bases, with 9 bases between. CDR1 GTSNPN and CDR2 SVGIG come from the germline V gene (reference sequence). The CDR3 contains 12 residues.

As regards this clone: Sequence at one end of the junction differs from germline and may be a read error. CDR3 nucleotide sequence: TGTGCCAGCGAACAAGATACAACTCGATATTTT. This translates into CASEQDTTRYF. The J gene is TRBJ1-4, the V gene TRBV2; D remains ambiguous. CDR1 is SNHLY and CDR2 is FYNNEI in the germline V gene. This CDR3 comprises 11 residues.

This chain links TRBV29-1 with TRBJ2-7; a possible D gene is TRBD2 (5 bases). V dropped 5 bases and J dropped 0 bases, with 14 bases sitting between them. The CDR3 consists of 14 residues. CDR1 is SQVTM, CDR2 ANQGSEA, per germline. The CDR3 sequence: CSVQPDYSSYEQYF. The CDR3 DNA follows: TGCAGCGTTCAGCCAGACTATAGCTCCTACGAGCAGTACTTC.

This clone appeared a few times. The chain uses TRBV4-2 and TRBJ1-2, with D hard to call. The CDR3 runs 14 residues. Germline V gene data show CDR1 as LGHNA and CDR2 as YNFKEQ. The ends were cut back, 1 base at V and 8 bases at J, with 14 bases in the middle. The CDR3 protein is CASSQVERVEGYTF. The DNA for the CDR3 is TGTGCCAGCAGCCAAGTTGAGAGGGTAGAGGGCTACACCTTC.

This clone was observed a few times. The chain carries TRBV7-8 and TRBJ2-7, with 10 bases identical to TRBD2. Unmatched junction bases numbered 10, after V lost 11 bases and J lost 3 bases. Germline lookup yields CDR1 SGHVS and CDR2 FQNEAQ. The CDR3 spans 14 residues. CDR3 coding DNA: TGTGCCTCACGCCTAGCGGGGGCCGTCTACGAGCAGTACTTC. Translating gives CASRLAGAVYEQYF.

The chain is built from TRBV14 and TRBJ2-1; tentatively, D is TRBD2 (6 bases). The CDR3 extends over 16 amino acids. The ends were cut back, 2 bases at V and 0 bases at J, with 11 bases in the middle. Germline CDR1 and CDR2: SGHDN and FVKESK. The CDR3 here is CASSQMGGNSYNEQFF. In nucleotides, the CDR3 is TGTGCCAGCAGCCAAATGGGGGGAAACTCCTACAATGAGCAGTTCTTC. Together with reference TRBV14 and TRBJ2-1, the CDR3 gives the full variable domain: EAGVTQFPSHSVIEKGQTVTLRCDPISGHDNLYWYRRVMGKEIKFLLHFVKESKQDESGMPNNRFLAERTGGTYSTLKVQPAELEDSGVYFCASSQMGGNSYNEQFFGPGTRLTVL.